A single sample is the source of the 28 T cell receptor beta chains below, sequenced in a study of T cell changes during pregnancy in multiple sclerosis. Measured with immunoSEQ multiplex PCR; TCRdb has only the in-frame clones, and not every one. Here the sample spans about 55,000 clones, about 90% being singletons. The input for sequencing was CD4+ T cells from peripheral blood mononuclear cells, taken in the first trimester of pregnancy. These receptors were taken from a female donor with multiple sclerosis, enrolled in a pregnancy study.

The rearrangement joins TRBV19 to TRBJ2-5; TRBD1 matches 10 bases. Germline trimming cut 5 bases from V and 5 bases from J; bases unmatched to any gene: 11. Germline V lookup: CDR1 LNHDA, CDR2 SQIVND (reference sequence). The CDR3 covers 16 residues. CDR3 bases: TGTGCCAGTAGTCTCGTAGGGACAGGGGCGTTGGAGACCCAGTACTTC. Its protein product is CASSLVGTGALETQYF.

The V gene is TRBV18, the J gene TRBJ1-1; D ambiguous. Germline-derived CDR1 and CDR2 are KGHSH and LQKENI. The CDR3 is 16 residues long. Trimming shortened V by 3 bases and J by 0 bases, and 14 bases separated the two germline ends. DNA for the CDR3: TGTGCCAGCTCACCGTCGTACGTCGGGTTGAACACTGAAGCTTTCTTT. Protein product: CASSPSYVGLNTEAFF. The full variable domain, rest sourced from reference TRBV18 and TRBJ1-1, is NAGVMQNPRHLVRRRGQEARLRCSPMKGHSHVYWYRQLPEEGLKFMVYLQKENIIDESGMPKERFSAEFPKEGPSILRIQQVVRGDSAAYFCASSPSYVGLNTEAFFGQGTRLTVV.

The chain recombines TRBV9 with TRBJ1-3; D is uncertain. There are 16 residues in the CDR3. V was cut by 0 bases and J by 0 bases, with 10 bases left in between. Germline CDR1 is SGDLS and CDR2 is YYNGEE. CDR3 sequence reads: CASSVAPTYSGNTIYF. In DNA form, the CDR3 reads TGTGCCAGCAGCGTAGCCCCCACCTACTCTGGAAACACCATATATTTT.

CDR3 sequence (DNA): TGTGCCAGCAGTTCAAGACAGGGGGCGAACACTGAAGCTTTCTTT. This codes for CASSSRQGANTEAFF. This chain connects TRBV6-1 to TRBJ1-1, with 10 bases identical to TRBD1. Germline values: CDR1 MNHNS, CDR2 SASEGT. This CDR3 comprises 15 residues. J gave up 1 base and V 5 bases, and 4 bases lay outside the gene matches.

Here the CDR3 DNA reads TGTGCCAGCAGCTTGACTAGCTACGAGCAGTACTTC. This gives the protein CASSLTSYEQYF. V is TRBV5-6 and J is TRBJ2-7, with D perhaps TRBD2 (5 bases). V was shortened by 1 base and J by 3 bases, with 5 bases between the two germline ends. Germline V gives CDR1 SGHDT, CDR2 YYEEEE. There are 12 residues in the CDR3.

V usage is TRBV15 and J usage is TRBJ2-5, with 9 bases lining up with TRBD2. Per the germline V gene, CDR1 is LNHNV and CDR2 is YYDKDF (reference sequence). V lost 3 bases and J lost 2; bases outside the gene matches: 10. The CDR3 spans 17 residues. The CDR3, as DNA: TGTGCCACCAGCAGTTTGTCGGGACTAGCCAGGCAAGAGACCCAGTACTTC. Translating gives CATSSLSGLARQETQYF.

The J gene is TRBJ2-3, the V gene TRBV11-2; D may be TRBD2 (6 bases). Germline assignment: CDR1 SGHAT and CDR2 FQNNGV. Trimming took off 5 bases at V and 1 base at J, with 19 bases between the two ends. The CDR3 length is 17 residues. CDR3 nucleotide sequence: TGTGCCAGCAGCCTCCCCTACCGGGAGCGGGGCACAGATACGCAGTATTTT. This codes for CASSLPYRERGTDTQYF.

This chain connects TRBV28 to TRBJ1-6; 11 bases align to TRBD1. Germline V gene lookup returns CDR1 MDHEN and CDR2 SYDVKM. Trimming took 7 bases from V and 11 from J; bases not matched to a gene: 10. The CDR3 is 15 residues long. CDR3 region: CASKTGTGGRTPLHF. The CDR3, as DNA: TGTGCCAGCAAGACCGGGACAGGGGGTAGGACACCCCTCCACTTT. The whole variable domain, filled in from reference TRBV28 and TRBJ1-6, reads DVKVTQSSRYLVKRTGEKVFLECVQDMDHENMFWYRQDPGLGLRLIYFSYDVKMKEKGDIPEGYSVSREKKERFSLILESASTNQTSMYLCASKTGTGGRTPLHFGNGTRLTVT.

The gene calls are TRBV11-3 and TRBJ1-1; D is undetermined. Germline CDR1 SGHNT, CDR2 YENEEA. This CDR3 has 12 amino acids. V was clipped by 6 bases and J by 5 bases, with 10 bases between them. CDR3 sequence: CASRFQTTEAFF. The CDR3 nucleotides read TGTGCCAGCAGGTTCCAAACAACTGAAGCTTTCTTT.

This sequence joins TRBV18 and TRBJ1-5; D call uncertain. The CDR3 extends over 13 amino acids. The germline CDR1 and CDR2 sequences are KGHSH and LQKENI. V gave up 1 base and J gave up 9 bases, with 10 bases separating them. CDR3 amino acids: CASSPQEVPPQHF. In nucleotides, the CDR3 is TGTGCCAGCTCACCACAGGAGGTCCCGCCCCAGCATTTT.

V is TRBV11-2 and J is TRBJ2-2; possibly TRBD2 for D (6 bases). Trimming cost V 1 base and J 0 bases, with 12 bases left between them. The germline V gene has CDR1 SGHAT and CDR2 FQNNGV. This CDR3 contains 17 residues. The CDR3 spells CASSLGTGTSNTGELFF. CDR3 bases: TGTGCCAGCAGCTTAGGAACGGGGACTTCGAACACCGGGGAGCTGTTTTTT.

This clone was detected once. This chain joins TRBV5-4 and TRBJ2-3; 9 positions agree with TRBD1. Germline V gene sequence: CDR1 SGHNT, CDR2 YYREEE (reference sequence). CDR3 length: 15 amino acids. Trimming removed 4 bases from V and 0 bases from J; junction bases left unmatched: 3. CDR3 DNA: TGTGCCAGCAGCCTGGGACAGGGTAGCACAGATACGCAGTATTTT. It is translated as CASSLGQGSTDTQYF.

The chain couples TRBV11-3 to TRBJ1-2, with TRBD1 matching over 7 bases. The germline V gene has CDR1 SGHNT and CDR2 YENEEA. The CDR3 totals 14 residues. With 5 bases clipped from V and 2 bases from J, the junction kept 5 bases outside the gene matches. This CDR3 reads CASSVLTGNYGYTF. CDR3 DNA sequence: TGTGCCAGCAGCGTATTGACAGGGAACTATGGCTACACCTTC.

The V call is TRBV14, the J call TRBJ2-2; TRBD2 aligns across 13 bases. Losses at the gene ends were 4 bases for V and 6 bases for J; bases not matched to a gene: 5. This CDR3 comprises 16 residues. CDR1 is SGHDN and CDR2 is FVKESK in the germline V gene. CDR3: CASSLRTSGRSGELFF. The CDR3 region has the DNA TGTGCCAGCAGCCTGCGGACTAGCGGGAGATCCGGGGAGCTGTTTTTT.

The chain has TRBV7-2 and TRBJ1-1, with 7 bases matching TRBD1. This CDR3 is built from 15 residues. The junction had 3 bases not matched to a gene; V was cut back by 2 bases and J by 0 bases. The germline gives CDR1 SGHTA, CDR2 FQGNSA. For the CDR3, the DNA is TGTGCCAGCAGCTTACTCGGACAGGTGAACACTGAAGCTTTCTTT. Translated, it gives CASSLLGQVNTEAFF.

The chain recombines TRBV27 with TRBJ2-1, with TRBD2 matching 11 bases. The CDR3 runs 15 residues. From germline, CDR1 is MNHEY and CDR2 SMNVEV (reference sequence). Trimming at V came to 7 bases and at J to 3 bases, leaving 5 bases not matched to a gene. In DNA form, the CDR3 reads TGTGCCAGCACCCCTGGGACTAGCGGCTACAATGAGCAGTTCTTC. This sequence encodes CASTPGTSGYNEQFF.

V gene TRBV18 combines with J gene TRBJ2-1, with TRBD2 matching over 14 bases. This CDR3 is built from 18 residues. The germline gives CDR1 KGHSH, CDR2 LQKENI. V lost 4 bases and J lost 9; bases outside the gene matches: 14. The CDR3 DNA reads TGTGCCAGCTCACACGGGACTAGCGGGGGCTCAATTAGGGGTGAGCAGTTCTTC. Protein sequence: CASSHGTSGGSIRGEQFF.

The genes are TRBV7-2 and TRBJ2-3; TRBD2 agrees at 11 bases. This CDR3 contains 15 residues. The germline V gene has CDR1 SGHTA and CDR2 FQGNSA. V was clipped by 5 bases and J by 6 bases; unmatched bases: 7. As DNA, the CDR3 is TGTGCCAGCAGCAGTAGCGGGAGGGCCGGCGATACGCAGTATTTT. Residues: CASSSSGRAGDTQYF.

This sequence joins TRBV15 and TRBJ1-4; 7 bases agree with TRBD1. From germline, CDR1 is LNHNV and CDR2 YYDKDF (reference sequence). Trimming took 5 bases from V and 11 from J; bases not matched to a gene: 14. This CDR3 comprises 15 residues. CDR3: CATSERDRQVVKLFF. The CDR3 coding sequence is TGTGCCACCAGCGAACGGGACAGACAAGTGGTGAAACTGTTTTTT. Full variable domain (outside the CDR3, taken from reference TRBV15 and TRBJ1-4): DAMVIQNPRYQVTQFGKPVTLSCSQTLNHNVMYWYQQKSSQAPKLLFHYYDKDFNNEADTPDNFQSRRPNTSFCFLDIRSPGLGDTAMYLCATSERDRQVVKLFFGSGTQLSVL.

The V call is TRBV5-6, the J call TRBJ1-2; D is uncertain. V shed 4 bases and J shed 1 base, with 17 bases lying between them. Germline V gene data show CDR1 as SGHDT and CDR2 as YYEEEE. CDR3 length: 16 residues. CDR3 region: CASSGLGRDNNYGYTF. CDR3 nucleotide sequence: TGTGCCAGCAGCGGCCTAGGCCGCGATAATAACTATGGCTACACCTTC.

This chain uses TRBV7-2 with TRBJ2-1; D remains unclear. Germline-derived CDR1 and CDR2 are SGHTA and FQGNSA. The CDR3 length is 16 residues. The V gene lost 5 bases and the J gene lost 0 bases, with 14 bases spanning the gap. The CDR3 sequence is CASSPGASSSYNEQFF. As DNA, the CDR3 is TGTGCCAGCAGCCCTGGAGCGTCGAGCTCCTACAATGAGCAGTTCTTC.

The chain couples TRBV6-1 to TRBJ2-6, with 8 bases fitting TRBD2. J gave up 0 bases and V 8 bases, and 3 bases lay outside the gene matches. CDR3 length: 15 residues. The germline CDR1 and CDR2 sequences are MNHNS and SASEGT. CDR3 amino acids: CASDGGGSGANVLTF. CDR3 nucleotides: TGTGCCAGCGACGGGGGGGGCTCTGGGGCCAACGTCCTGACTTTC.

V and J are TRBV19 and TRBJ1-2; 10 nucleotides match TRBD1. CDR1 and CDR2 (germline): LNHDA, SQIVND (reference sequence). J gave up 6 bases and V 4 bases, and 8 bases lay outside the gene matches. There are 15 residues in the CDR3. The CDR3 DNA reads TGTGCCAGTAGTACCATGGACAGGGGGTACCATGGCTACACCTTC. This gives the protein CASSTMDRGYHGYTF.

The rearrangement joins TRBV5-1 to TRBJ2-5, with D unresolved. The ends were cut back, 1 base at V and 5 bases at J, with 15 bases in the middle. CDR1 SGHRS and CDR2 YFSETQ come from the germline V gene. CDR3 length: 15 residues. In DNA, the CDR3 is TGCGCCAGCAGCTTGAGCCCTGGGTTGCGGGAGACCCAGTACTTC. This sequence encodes CASSLSPGLRETQYF.

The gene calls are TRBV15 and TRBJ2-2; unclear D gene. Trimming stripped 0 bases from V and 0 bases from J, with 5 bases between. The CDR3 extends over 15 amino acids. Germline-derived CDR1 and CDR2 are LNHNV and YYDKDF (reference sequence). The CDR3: CATSRDRTNTGELFF. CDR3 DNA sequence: TGTGCCACCAGCAGAGATAGAACGAACACCGGGGAGCTGTTTTTT.

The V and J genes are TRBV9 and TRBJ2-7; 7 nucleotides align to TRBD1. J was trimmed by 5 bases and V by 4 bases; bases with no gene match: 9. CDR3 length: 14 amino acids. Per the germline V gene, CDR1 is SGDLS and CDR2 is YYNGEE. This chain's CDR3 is CASSPSTGTHEQYF. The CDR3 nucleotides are TGTGCCAGCAGCCCCTCGACAGGGACCCACGAGCAGTACTTC.

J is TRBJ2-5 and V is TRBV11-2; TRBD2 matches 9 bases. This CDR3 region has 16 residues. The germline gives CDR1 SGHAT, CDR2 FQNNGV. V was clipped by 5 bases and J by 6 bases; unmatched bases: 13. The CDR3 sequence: CASSLLKAGGVKTQYF. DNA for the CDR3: TGTGCCAGCAGCCTCCTCAAAGCGGGGGGAGTTAAGACCCAGTACTTC.

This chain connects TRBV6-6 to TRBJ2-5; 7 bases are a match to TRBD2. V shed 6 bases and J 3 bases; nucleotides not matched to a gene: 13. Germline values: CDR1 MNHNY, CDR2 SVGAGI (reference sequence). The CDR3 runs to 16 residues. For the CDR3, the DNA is TGTGCCAGCAGCCGGGGTTACGGGGGGTTAGAAGAGACCCAGTACTTC. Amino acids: CASSRGYGGLEETQYF.